This T cell receptor (beta chain) was observed in a study of T cells after posttransplantation cyclophosphamide. V lost 6 bases, J lost 4 bases, and 16 bases lay in between. The CDR3 loop spans 15 amino acids. Looked up from germline, CDR1 is MNHNS and CDR2 is SASEGT. Assay used: immunoSEQ multiplex PCR; TCRdb lists only in-frame clones, some missing. The sample has some 40,000 clones, none seen only once. This clone has a count of ten or more. The target antigen is unknown. Findings and caveats of the study: Donor-recipient repertoire similarity was low at 1-2 months, rising over year one. TRB overlap between skin or GI tissue T cells and blood was limited.

The sample was PBMCs. The chain employs TRBV6-1 and TRBJ1-3, with a possible D match to TRBD1 (5 bases). This sequence was found in a man aged 40-49 years in good health, CMV-negative, and a related stem cell transplant donor. The CDR3 DNA follows: TGTGCCAGCAGCGGGGACGGGGGGGTAGGAAACACCATATATTTT. Its translation: CASSGDGGVGNTIYF.